Listed below are T cell receptor beta chains from one sample, sequenced in a study of T cell responses to AZD1222 COVID-19 vaccine. Repertoires were generated with immunoSEQ multiplex PCR, while TCRdb's copy carries only in-frame clones and drops some. The sample holds 93,000 or so clones; roughly 87% are singletons and the top ten take about 5%. Specimen: peripheral blood, collected on day 0 of AZD1222 vaccination. The receptor source for this set is an adult in good health. Both conserved end residues are part of each CDR3. The D gene is left open where the match is weak. Expanded clones are given a class, and other clones once, few, many or no size at all.

abundance	v_gene	len	j_gene	d_gene	CDR3aa	CDR3nt
.	TRBV5-1	15	TRBJ2-2	.	CASTLSGAYTGELFF	TGCGCCAGCACCCTTTCCGGGGCTTACACCGGGGAGCTGTTTTTT
.	TRBV15	18	TRBJ2-3	TRBD2	CATSRDPLSSGVGDTQYF	TGTGCCACCAGCAGAGATCCCCTCTCTAGCGGGGTCGGGGATACGCAGTATTTT
.	TRBV12-3/TRBV12-4	11	TRBJ2-7	.	CASSLGGLGYF	TGTGCCAGCAGTTTAGGGGGACTTGGGTACTTC
few	TRBV5-1	15	TRBJ2-3	TRBD2	CASSLARGDTDTQYF	TGCGCCAGCAGCTTGGCCCGGGGGGACACAGATACGCAGTATTTT
.	TRBV4-1	14	TRBJ2-7	.	CASSQVGGRDEQYF	TGCGCCAGCAGCCAAGTCGGGGGACGGGACGAGCAGTACTTC
once	TRBV5-1	15	TRBJ1-2	.	CASSLEFQQVMGYTF	TGCGCCAGCAGCTTGGAGTTTCAACAAGTTATGGGCTACACCTTC
.	TRBV5-6	13	TRBJ2-5	.	CASSPRGRETQYF	TGTGCCAGCAGCCCCCGGGGAAGGGAGACCCAGTACTTC
.	TRBV7-9	15	TRBJ2-3	.	CASSFSGGLTDTQYF	TGTGCCAGCAGCTTTTCTGGGGGCCTAACAGATACGCAGTATTTT
.	TRBV5-1	14	TRBJ2-2	.	CASRNAYRAGELFF	TGCGCCAGCAGGAACGCCTACAGGGCCGGGGAGCTGTTTTTT
.	TRBV4-2	15	TRBJ2-7	.	CASTPERHGSYEQYF	TGTGCCAGCACCCCCGAGCGGCACGGCTCCTACGAGCAGTACTTC
.	TRBV19	14	TRBJ2-2	.	CASTSRYLTGELFF	TGTGCCAGTACGAGTAGGTACCTCACCGGGGAGCTGTTTTTT
.	TRBV29-1	12	TRBJ1-1	.	CSVHVVNTEAFF	TGCAGCGTACATGTGGTTAACACTGAAGCTTTCTTT
.	TRBV6-4	15	TRBJ1-3	TRBD1	CASSDVGTGGNTIYF	TGTGCCAGCAGTGACGTAGGGACAGGGGGAAACACCATATATTTT
few	TRBV18	15	TRBJ2-2	.	CASSPLSGSTGELFF	TGTGCCAGCTCACCGTTATCGGGTTCCACCGGGGAGCTGTTTTTT
.	TRBV27	15	TRBJ2-4	.	CASSFTGTPQNIQYF	TGTGCCAGCAGCTTCACCGGGACTCCCCAAAACATTCAGTACTTC
.	TRBV7-2	15	TRBJ1-1	.	CASSSGGAANTEAFF	TGTGCCAGCAGCTCAGGAGGGGCCGCGAACACTGAAGCTTTCTTT
.	TRBV6-5	14	TRBJ2-7	TRBD1	CASGGTGGDGKQYF	TGTGCCAGCGGAGGGACAGGGGGGGATGGGAAGCAGTACTTC
once	TRBV6-5	12	TRBJ1-1	.	CASSPTNTEAFF	TGTGCCAGCAGTCCCACGAACACTGAAGCTTTCTTT
.	TRBV5-1	17	TRBJ2-2	TRBD1	CASSLEASGGGTGELFF	TGCGCCAGCAGCTTGGAGGCTTCAGGGGGCGGCACCGGGGAGCTGTTTTTT
.	TRBV4-3	18	TRBJ2-5	.	CASSQDYYVPASRETQYF	TGCGCCAGCAGCCAAGATTATTACGTTCCCGCGTCGAGAGAGACCCAGTACTTC
.	TRBV24-1	10	TRBJ1-5	.	CATIGQPQHF	TGTGCCACCATAGGGCAGCCCCAGCATTTT
.	TRBV6-5	15	TRBJ2-1	.	CASRRGRENYNEQFF	TGTGCCAGCAGGAGGGGCAGGGAAAATTACAATGAGCAGTTCTTC
.	TRBV13	13	TRBJ2-2	TRBD2	CASSREGTGELFF	TGTGCCAGCAGCCGGGAGGGCACCGGGGAGCTGTTTTTT
.	TRBV18	17	TRBJ1-6	.	CASSPEGRYSYNSPLHF	TGTGCCAGCTCACCAGAGGGGCGGTACTCCTATAATTCACCCCTCCACTTT
.	TRBV10-3	13	TRBJ2-7	.	CAIREPLRDEQYF	TGTGCCATCAGGGAACCCCTACGGGACGAGCAGTACTTC